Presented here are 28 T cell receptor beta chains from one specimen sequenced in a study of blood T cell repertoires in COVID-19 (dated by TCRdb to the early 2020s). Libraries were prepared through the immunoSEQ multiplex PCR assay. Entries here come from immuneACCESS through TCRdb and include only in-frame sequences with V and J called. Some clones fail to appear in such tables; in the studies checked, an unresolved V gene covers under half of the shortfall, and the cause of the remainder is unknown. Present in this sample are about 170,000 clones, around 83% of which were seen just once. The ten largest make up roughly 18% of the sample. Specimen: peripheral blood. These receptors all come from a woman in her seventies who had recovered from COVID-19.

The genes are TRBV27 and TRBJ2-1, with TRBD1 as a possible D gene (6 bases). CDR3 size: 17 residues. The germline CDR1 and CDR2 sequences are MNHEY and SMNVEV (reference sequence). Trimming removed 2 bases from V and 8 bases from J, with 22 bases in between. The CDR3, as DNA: TGTGCCAGCAGTTTAAGGGTCGGGGACACGGGGTACGATGAGCAGTTCTTC. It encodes CASSLRVGDTGYDEQFF.

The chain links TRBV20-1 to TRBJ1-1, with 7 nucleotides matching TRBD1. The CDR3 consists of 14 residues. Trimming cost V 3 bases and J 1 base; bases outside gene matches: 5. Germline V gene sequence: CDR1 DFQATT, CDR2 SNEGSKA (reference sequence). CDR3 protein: CSASGAGGNTEAFF. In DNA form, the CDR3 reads TGCAGTGCTAGTGGTGCAGGGGGGAACACTGAAGCTTTCTTT.

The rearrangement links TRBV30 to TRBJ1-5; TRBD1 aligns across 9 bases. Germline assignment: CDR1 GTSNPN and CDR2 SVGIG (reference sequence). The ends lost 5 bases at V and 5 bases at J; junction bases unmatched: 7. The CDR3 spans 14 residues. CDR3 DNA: TGTGCCTGGGCTGGGGGACAGGGCGATCAGCCCCAGCATTTT. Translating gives CAWAGGQGDQPQHF. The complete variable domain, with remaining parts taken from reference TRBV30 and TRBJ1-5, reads SQTIHQWPATLVQPVGSPLSLECTVEGTSNPNLYWYRQAAGRGLQLLFYSVGIGQISSEVPQNLSASRPQDRQFILSSKKLLLSDSGFYLCAWAGGQGDQPQHFGDGTRLSIL.

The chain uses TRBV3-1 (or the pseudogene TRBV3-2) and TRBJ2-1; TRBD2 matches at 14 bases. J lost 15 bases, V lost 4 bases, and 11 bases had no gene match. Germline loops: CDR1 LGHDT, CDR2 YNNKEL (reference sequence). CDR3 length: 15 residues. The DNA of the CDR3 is TGTGCCAGCAGCCGGGGACTAGCGGGGGCCCACGGGTGGTTCTTC. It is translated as CASSRGLAGAHGWFF.

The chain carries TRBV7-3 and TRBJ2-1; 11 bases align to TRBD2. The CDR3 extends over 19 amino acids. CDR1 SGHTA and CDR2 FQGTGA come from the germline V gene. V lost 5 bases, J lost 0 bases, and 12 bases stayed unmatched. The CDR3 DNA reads TGTGCCAGCAGCCGCCAGGGACTAGCGGCCACGAGCTCCTACAATGAGCAGTTCTTC. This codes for CASSRQGLAATSSYNEQFF.

DNA for the CDR3: TGTGCCAGCAGCCCTACTAGTAATGGCTACAATGAGCAGTTCTTC. It yields the protein CASSPTSNGYNEQFF. The V call is TRBV7-3, the J call TRBJ2-1, with D perhaps matching TRBD2 (5 bases). The length of the CDR3 is 15 residues. V was trimmed by 5 bases and J by 3 bases, leaving 14 bases between them. Germline V lookup: CDR1 SGHTA, CDR2 FQGTGA.

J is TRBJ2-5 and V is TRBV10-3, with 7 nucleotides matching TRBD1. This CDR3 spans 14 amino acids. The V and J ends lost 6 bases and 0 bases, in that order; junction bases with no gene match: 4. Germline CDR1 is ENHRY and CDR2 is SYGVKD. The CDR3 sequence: CAIRAGTDQETQYF. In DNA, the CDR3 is TGTGCCATCAGGGCCGGGACAGACCAAGAGACCCAGTACTTC.

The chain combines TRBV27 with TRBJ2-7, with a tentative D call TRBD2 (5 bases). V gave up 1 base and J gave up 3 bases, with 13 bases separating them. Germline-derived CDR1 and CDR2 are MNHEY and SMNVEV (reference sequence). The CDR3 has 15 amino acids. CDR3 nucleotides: TGTGCCAGCAGTTTATTGGGGTTTGCGGGCTACGAGCAGTACTTC. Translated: CASSLLGFAGYEQYF.

The CDR3 region has the DNA TGTGCCACCAGTGATCCGGGACACAGAGCTGGGGAGACCCAGTACTTC. It codes for CATSDPGHRAGETQYF. The V call is TRBV24-1, the J call TRBJ2-5; possibly TRBD1 for D (6 bases). V was cut by 3 bases and J by 5 bases, with 18 bases left in between. Germline V gives CDR1 KGHDR, CDR2 SFDVKD. The CDR3 has 16 residues.

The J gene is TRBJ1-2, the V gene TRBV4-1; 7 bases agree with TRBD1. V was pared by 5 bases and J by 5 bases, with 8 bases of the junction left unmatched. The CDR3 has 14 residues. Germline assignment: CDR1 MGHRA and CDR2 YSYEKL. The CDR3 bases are TGCGCCAGCAGCTCCCCCACCAGGGGGTATGGCTACACCTTC. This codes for CASSSPTRGYGYTF.

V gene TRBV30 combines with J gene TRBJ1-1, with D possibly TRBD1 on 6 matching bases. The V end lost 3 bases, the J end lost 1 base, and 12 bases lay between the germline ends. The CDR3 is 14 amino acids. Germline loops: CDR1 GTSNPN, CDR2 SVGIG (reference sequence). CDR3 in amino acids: CAWRRGEGNTEAFF. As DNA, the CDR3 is TGTGCCTGGAGGAGGGGGGAGGGGAACACTGAAGCTTTCTTT.

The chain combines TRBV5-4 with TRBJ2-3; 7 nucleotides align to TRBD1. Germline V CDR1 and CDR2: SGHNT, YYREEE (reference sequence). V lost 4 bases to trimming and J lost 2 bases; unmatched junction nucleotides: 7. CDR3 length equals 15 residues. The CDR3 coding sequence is TGTGCCAGCAGCCCGGCGGACAGGAACACAGATACGCAGTATTTT. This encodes CASSPADRNTDTQYF.

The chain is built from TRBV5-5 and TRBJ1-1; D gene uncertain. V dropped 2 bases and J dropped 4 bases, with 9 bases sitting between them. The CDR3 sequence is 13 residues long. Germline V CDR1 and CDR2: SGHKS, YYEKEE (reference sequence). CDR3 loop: CASSFGPSTEAFF. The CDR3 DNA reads TGTGCCAGCAGCTTTGGGCCGAGCACTGAAGCTTTCTTT.

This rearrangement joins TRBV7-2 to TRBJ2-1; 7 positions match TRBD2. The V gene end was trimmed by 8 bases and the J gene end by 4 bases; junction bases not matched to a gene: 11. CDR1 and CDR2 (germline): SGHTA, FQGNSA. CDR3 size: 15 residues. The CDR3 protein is CASQTSSGGYNEQFF. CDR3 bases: TGTGCCAGCCAGACTAGCTCCGGGGGGTACAATGAGCAGTTCTTC.

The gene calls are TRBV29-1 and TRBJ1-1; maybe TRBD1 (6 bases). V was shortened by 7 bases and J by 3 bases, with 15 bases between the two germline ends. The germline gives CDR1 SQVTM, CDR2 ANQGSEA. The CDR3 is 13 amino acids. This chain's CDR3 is CSARRTDYTEAFF. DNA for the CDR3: TGCAGCGCGAGACGGACAGACTACACTGAAGCTTTCTTT.

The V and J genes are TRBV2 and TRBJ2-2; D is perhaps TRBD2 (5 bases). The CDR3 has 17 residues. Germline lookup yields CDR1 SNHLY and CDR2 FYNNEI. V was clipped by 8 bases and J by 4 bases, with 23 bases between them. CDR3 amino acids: CASGKARVGSGTGELFF. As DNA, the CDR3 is TGTGCCAGCGGGAAGGCGCGGGTCGGGTCGGGCACCGGGGAGCTGTTTTTT. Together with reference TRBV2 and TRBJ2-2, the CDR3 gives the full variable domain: EPEVTQTPSHQVTQMGQEVILRCVPISNHLYFYWYRQILGQKVEFLVSFYNNEISEKSEIFDDQFSVERPDGSNFTLKIRSTKLEDSAMYFCASGKARVGSGTGELFFGEGSRLTVL.

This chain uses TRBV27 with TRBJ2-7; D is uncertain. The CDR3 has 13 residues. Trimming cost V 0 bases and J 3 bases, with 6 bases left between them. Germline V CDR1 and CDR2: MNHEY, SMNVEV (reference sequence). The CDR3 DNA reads TGTGCCAGCAGTTTATCCCCCCGCTACGAGCAGTACTTC. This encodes CASSLSPRYEQYF.

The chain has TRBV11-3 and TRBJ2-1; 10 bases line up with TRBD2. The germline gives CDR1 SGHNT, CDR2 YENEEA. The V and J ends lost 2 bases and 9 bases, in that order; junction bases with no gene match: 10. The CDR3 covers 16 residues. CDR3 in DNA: TGTGCCAGCAGCTTAAGGTCCAGCGGGGGGGTAGGTGAGCAGTTCTTC. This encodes CASSLRSSGGVGEQFF.

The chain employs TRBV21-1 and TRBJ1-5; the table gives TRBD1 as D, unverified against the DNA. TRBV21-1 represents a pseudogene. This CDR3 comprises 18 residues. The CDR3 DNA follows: TGTGCCAGCAGCACCCGTTCCAGACAGGGGGCTTGGGTCCAGCCCCAGCATTTT. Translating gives CASSTRSRQGAWVQPQHF.

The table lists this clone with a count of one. Written as DNA, the CDR3 is TGTGCCAGCAGCCCCCTTAGCAATCAGCCCCAGCATTTT. Protein: CASSPLSNQPQHF. The V and J genes are TRBV7-2 and TRBJ1-5; D is undetermined. CDR1 is SGHTA and CDR2 is FQGNSA in the germline V gene. The CDR3 runs to 13 residues. Deletions cut 5 bases from V and 0 bases from J, with 5 bases between.

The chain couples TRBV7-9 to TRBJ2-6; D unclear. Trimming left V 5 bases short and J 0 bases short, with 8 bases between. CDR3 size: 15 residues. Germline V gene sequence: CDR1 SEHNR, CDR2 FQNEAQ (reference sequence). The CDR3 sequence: CASSPRFSGANVLTF. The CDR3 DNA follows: TGTGCCAGCAGCCCCCGGTTCTCTGGGGCCAACGTCCTGACTTTC.

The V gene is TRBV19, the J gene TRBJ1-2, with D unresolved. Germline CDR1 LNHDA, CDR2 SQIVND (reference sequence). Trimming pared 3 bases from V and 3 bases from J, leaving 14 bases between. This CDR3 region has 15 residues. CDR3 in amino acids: CASSMHTPGDYGYTF. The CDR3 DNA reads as TGTGCCAGTAGTATGCACACCCCCGGGGACTATGGCTACACCTTC.

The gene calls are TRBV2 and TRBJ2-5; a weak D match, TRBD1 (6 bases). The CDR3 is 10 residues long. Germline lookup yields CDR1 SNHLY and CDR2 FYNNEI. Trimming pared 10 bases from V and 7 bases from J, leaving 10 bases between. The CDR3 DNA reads TGTGCCACCCTACAGGGGACCCAGTACTTC. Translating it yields CATLQGTQYF. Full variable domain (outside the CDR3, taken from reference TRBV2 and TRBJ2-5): EPEVTQTPSHQVTQMGQEVILRCVPISNHLYFYWYRQILGQKVEFLVSFYNNEISEKSEIFDDQFSVERPDGSNFTLKIRSTKLEDSAMYFCATLQGTQYFGPGTRLLVL.

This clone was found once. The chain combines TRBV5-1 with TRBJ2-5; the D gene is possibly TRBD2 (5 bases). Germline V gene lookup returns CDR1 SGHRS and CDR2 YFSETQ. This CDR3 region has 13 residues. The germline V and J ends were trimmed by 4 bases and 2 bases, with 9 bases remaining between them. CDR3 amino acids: CASSRAAQETQYF. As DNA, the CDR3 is TGCGCCAGCAGCCGAGCGGCTCAAGAGACCCAGTACTTC.

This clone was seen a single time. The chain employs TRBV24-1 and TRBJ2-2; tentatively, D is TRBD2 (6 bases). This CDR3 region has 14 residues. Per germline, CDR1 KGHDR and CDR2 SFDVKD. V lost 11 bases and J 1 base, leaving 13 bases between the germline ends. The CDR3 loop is CAIGGPVNTGELFF. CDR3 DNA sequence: TGTGCCATCGGAGGGCCGGTGAACACCGGGGAGCTGTTTTTT.

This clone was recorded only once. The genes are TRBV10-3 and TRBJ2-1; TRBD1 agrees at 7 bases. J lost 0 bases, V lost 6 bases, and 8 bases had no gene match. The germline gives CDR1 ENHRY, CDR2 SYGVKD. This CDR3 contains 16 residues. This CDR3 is CAISKDRPYSYNEQFF. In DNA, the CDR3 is TGTGCCATCAGCAAGGACAGGCCATACTCCTACAATGAGCAGTTCTTC.

CDR3 loop: CASSTGQPNTEAFF. The CDR3 coding sequence is TGCGCCAGCAGCACGGGACAGCCTAACACTGAAGCTTTCTTT. The chain recombines TRBV5-1 with TRBJ1-1; 7 nucleotides agree with TRBD1. The CDR3 runs 14 residues. The germline CDR1 and CDR2 sequences are SGHRS and YFSETQ. V trimming: 4 bases; J trimming: 2 bases; junction bases outside the gene matches: 5.

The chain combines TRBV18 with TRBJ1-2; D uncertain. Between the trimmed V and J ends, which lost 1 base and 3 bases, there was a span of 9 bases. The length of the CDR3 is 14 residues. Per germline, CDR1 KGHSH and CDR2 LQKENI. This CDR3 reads CASSPQYGDYGYTF. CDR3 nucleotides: TGTGCCAGCTCACCACAGTACGGGGACTATGGCTACACCTTC.